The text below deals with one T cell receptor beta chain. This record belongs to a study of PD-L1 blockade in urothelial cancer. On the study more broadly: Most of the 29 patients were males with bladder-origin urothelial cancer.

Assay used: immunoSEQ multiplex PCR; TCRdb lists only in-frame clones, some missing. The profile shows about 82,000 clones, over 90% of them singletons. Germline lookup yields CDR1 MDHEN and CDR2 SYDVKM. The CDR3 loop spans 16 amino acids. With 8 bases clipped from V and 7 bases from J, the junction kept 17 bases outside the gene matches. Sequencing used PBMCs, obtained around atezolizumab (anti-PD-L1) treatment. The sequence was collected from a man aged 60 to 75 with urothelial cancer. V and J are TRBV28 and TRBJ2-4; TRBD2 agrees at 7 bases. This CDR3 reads CASGFRMGREANIQYF. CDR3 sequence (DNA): TGTGCCAGCGGATTTCGAATGGGGAGGGAAGCCAACATTCAGTACTTC.